Following are 12 T cell receptor beta chains from one sample sequenced in a study of identical twins. Using its own MiXCR run on the 5' RACE reads, TCRdb lists one record per CDR3 protein. Here the sample spans over 200,000 distinct CDR3 sequences, 10% being singletons. Input material: memory T cells sorted from blood. The receptor set was obtained from a man between 50 and 59 years old in good health.

The V and J genes are TRBV27 and TRBJ2-2; the match to TRBD1 covers 7 bases. CDR1 and CDR2 (germline): MNHEY, SMNVEV (reference sequence). This CDR3 comprises 14 residues. V shed 9 bases, J shed 1 base, and the junction held 5 bases outside the gene matches. The CDR3 sequence is CASQTGKNTGELFF. The CDR3 DNA follows: TGTGCCAGTCAGACAGGGAAGAACACCGGGGAGCTGTTTTTT.

This clonotype was found a few times. The chain carries TRBV18 and TRBJ2-7, with 8 bases aligning to TRBD1. Germline V gives CDR1 KGHSH, CDR2 LQKENI. This CDR3 is built from 15 residues. V was pared by 2 bases and J by 6 bases, with 9 bases of the junction left unmatched. The CDR3 DNA is TGTGCCAGCTCACCAGGACGGCAGGGGGCTGTCGAGCAGTACTTC. Protein product: CASSPGRQGAVEQYF. Complete variable domain (other parts from reference TRBV18 and TRBJ2-7): NAGVMQNPRHLVRRRGQEARLRCSPMKGHSHVYWYRQLPEEGLKFMVYLQKENIIDESGMPKERFSAEFPKEGPSILRIQQVVRGDSAAYFCASSPGRQGAVEQYFGPGTRLTVT.

This clonotype has a handful of counts. J is TRBJ2-4 and V is TRBV20-1; 13 bases align to TRBD2. The CDR3 length is 15 residues. Germline CDR1 reads DFQATT; CDR2 reads SNEGSKA (reference sequence). Trimming removed 5 bases from V and 1 base from J; junction bases left unmatched: 2. The CDR3 loop is CSAALAGGAKNIQYF. The CDR3 region has the DNA TGCAGTGCTGCACTAGCGGGGGGGGCCAAAAACATTCAGTACTTC.

This clonotype was observed a handful of times. This sequence joins TRBV30 and TRBJ2-1, with TRBD2 matching over 8 bases. This CDR3 spans 13 amino acids. The J segment lost 10 bases and the V segment lost 5 bases, leaving 10 bases of the junction unmatched. CDR1 is GTSNPN, CDR2 SVGIG, per germline (reference sequence). The CDR3 nucleotides are TGTGCCTGGGCCCGGACTAGCCATAGAGAGCAGTTCTTC. Protein product: CAWARTSHREQFF.

Many counts were recorded for this clonotype. The chain links TRBV19 to TRBJ1-1; D possibly corresponds to TRBD1 (6 bases). The V end was cut by 3 bases, the J end by 0 bases, with 11 bases between. CDR1 LNHDA and CDR2 SQIVND come from the germline V gene (reference sequence). CDR3 size: 15 residues. CDR3 sequence: CASSMPGHVNTEAFF. The CDR3 coding sequence is TGTGCCAGTAGTATGCCGGGACATGTGAACACTGAAGCTTTCTTT.

This clonotype was found many times. The J gene is TRBJ2-6, the V gene TRBV28, with 11 bases aligning to TRBD2. This CDR3 has 19 residues. From germline, CDR1 is MDHEN and CDR2 SYDVKM. Trimming at V came to 0 bases and at J to 6 bases, leaving 10 bases not matched to a gene. The CDR3 sequence: CASSLWELAGGNVANVLTF. The DNA for the CDR3 is TGTGCCAGCAGTTTATGGGAGTTAGCGGGGGGGAATGTGGCCAACGTCCTGACTTTC.

This clonotype was seen at least ten times. The V call is TRBV7-2, the J call TRBJ1-2; D uncertain. Germline CDR1 reads SGHTA; CDR2 reads FQGNSA. Trimming left V 5 bases short and J 3 bases short, with 7 bases between. The length of the CDR3 is 12 residues. As DNA, the CDR3 is TGTGCCAGCAGCCAGCATGACTATGGCTACACCTTC. Amino acid sequence: CASSQHDYGYTF.

This clonotype was detected many times. The genes are TRBV7-2 and TRBJ2-7; weak D call: TRBD2 (7 bases). The CDR3 has 14 residues. V was cut by 5 bases and J by 3 bases, with 14 bases left in between. The V gene's germline CDR1 is SGHTA and CDR2 FQGNSA. The CDR3 nucleotides are TGTGCCAGCAGCCTGGGGGGGGCACTCTACGAGCAGTACTTC. Translated: CASSLGGALYEQYF.

V and J are TRBV30 and TRBJ1-2; no reliable D call. The CDR3 is 10 residues long. V shed 2 bases and J shed 7 bases, with 5 bases lying between them. Germline CDR1 is GTSNPN and CDR2 is SVGIG (reference sequence). Here the CDR3 reads CAWSRFGYTF. The CDR3 DNA is TGTGCCTGGAGTCGGTTTGGCTACACCTTC.

The chain recombines TRBV4-3 with TRBJ1-4; D unresolved. With 0 bases removed from V and 4 bases from J, the gap between germline ends came to 15 bases. The CDR3 contains 17 residues. Germline V gene sequence: CDR1 LGHNA, CDR2 YSLEER. The CDR3 DNA sequence: TGCGCCAGCAGCCAAGAATGGGTAGCCGGACGTAATGAAAAACTGTTTTTT. Its translation: CASSQEWVAGRNEKLFF.

The V call is TRBV20-1, the J call TRBJ1-6, with unresolved D. V lost 3 bases, J lost 10 bases, and 10 bases lay in between. The CDR3 length is 12 residues. Germline CDR1 DFQATT, CDR2 SNEGSKA (reference sequence). CDR3 in DNA: TGCAGTGCTAGTGGCCCGGGGTCACCCCTCCACTTT. Translated, it gives CSASGPGSPLHF.

This clonotype turned up a few times. The CDR3 loop is CSARDRRDYGYTF. CDR3 coding DNA: TGCAGTGCTAGAGACAGGAGGGACTATGGCTACACCTTC. V usage is TRBV20-1 and J usage is TRBJ1-2; no reliable D call. V dropped 0 bases and J dropped 3 bases, with 8 bases sitting between them. The CDR3 is 13 amino acids. CDR1 and CDR2 (germline): DFQATT, SNEGSKA (reference sequence).